The T cell receptor beta chain described here comes from a study of T cell repertoires in cytomegalovirus infection. Overall study context: From public TCR beta signatures came an indication of both CMV infection and matching HLA type.

Study-wide results and limits: Dominant in the ex vivo response were TCR beta clonotypes restricted by HLA-C and specific for CMV. Public TCR beta family frequency separated CMV-and-HLA carriers, including in an independent cohort.

The table lists this clonotype with a few counts. Its antigen is still unknown. V shed 1 base, J shed 4 bases, and the junction held 6 bases outside the gene matches. The germline V gene encodes CDR1 SGHTA and CDR2 FQGNSA. The CDR3 extends over 16 amino acids. TCRdb independently ran MiXCR on the reads; one entry per CDR3 protein. The sample records some 500,000 distinct CDR3 sequences, around 35% being singletons. The sample was cultured PBMCs, taken from culture after CMV antigen stimulation. The V and J genes are TRBV7-2 and TRBJ2-3; 9 bases agree with TRBD2. This receptor was identified in a human donor in good health (CMV status not recorded). Some clones in this sample may be carry-over from other donors' samples. For the CDR3, the DNA is TGTGCCAGCAGCTTAGTCGGCGGGAGGGCACCAGATACGCAGTATTTT. It yields the protein CASSLVGGRAPDTQYF.